In this sample, the clone carrying this T cell receptor beta chain turned up a few times. No antigen is known for it. V lost 3 bases to trimming and J lost 2 bases; unmatched junction nucleotides: 8. The CDR3 totals 16 residues. The V gene's germline CDR1 is SGHDT and CDR2 YYEEEE. This entry belongs to a study of T-cell memory formation after mild COVID-19. Overall study context: Clusters of TCRs were largely donor specific.

TCRdb used MiXCR to reprocess the 5' RACE reads, holding one entry per CDR3 protein. The sample shows about 560,000 distinct CDR3 sequences, about a fifth of them seen only once. Findings and limits, study-wide: Contracting CD8+ clones were enriched in EMRA, CD4+ mainly in CM and EM. Later expanders leaned toward CD4+, whereas clones contracting from day 15 to 85 were balanced CD4/CD8. Memory cells collected pre-infection included some clones that later responded, suggesting cross-reactive memory joined.

The receptor comes from an adult woman who had mild COVID-19 (a few samples of this study predate the infection). Cell type and time point are not known. The specimen sequenced was PBMCs or a T cell subset sorted from them (not recorded which). The rearrangement joins TRBV5-6 to TRBJ2-1; the match to TRBD2 covers 7 bases. CDR3 in DNA: TGTGCCAGCAGCTCACTAGCGTTGCAGCCCTACAATGAGCAGTTCTTC. Its protein is CASSSLALQPYNEQFF. The whole variable domain, remainder taken from reference TRBV5-6 and TRBJ2-1, is DAGVTQSPTHLIKTRGQQVTLRCSPKSGHDTVSWYQQALGQGPQFIFQYYEEEERQRGNFPDRFSGHQFPNYSSELNVNALLLGDSALYLCASSSLALQPYNEQFFGPGTRLTVL.